These T cell receptor beta chains were read from a single sample in a study of blood T cell repertoires in COVID-19. Clones were sequenced by immunoSEQ multiplex PCR, and TCRdb holds only the in-frame ones, with some missing. The sample lists under 200,000 clones; around nine tenths were seen once. The sample comprised peripheral blood. The receptors were gathered from a man aged 40-55 years with active or convalescent COVID-19. Both conserved end residues are part of each CDR3. Fields, in order: V gene, clone size, D gene, J gene, CDR3 protein, CDR3 DNA. A D gene is named only where the DNA matches it firmly. Clone size is given for some rows only: seen once, a few or many times, or a class if the clone is expanded.

V: TRBV4-2; size: -; D: TRBD2; J: TRBJ2-5; CDR3: CASSRTIAGGLTQYF; DNA: TGTGCCAGCAGCCGCACCATAGCGGGAGGCTTGACCCAGTACTTC
V: TRBV4-1; size: once; D: TRBD1; J: TRBJ1-4; CDR3: CASSQAPGQGYNEKLFF; DNA: TGCGCCAGCAGCCAAGCCCCGGGACAGGGATATAATGAGAAACTGTTTTTT
V: TRBV6-5; size: -; D: TRBD1; J: TRBJ2-7; CDR3: CASSSTGQGVYEQYF; DNA: TGTGCCAGCAGTTCAACGGGACAGGGAGTCTACGAGCAGTACTTC
V: TRBV6-5; size: -; D: TRBD1; J: TRBJ1-4; CDR3: CASSYSDRENEKLFF; DNA: TGTGCCAGCAGTTACTCGGACAGGGAGAATGAAAAACTGTTTTTT
V: TRBV20-1; size: -; D: -; J: TRBJ1-2; CDR3: CSARSLGQDVF; DNA: TGCAGTGCTAGATCCCTGGGGCAGGATGTTTTC
V: TRBV7-3; size: -; D: -; J: TRBJ2-4; CDR3: CASSTHRATKNIQYF; DNA: TGTGCCAGCAGCACGCACAGGGCCACCAAAAACATTCAGTACTTC
V: TRBV19; size: -; D: -; J: TRBJ1-5; CDR3: CASSMSPRGDQPQHF; DNA: TGTGCCAGTAGTATGAGTCCCAGGGGTGACCAGCCCCAGCATTTT
V: TRBV2; size: -; D: TRBD1; J: TRBJ1-2; CDR3: CASSQTGDGYTF; DNA: TGTGCCAGCAGCCAGACAGGGGATGGCTACACCTTC
V: TRBV19; size: -; D: TRBD2; J: TRBJ2-7; CDR3: CASGARGLAGDEQYF; DNA: TGTGCCAGCGGGGCTCGGGGACTAGCGGGGGACGAGCAGTACTTC
V: TRBV18; size: -; D: -; J: TRBJ1-5; CDR3: CASSPETGSGQPQHF; DNA: TGTGCCAGCTCACCCGAAACAGGCTCGGGTCAGCCCCAGCATTTT
V: TRBV28; size: -; D: TRBD1; J: TRBJ1-2; CDR3: CASSFGQVGYGYTF; DNA: TGTGCCAGCAGTTTCGGACAGGTCGGCTATGGCTACACCTTC
V: TRBV7-3; size: -; D: TRBD1; J: TRBJ2-1; CDR3: CASSSRQGVYNEQFF; DNA: TGTGCCAGCAGCTCCAGACAGGGAGTATACAATGAGCAGTTCTTC
V: TRBV15; size: -; D: TRBD1; J: TRBJ2-2; CDR3: CATTPGTANTGELFF; DNA: TGTGCCACAACCCCCGGGACAGCTAACACCGGGGAGCTGTTTTTT
V: TRBV12-5; size: -; D: -; J: TRBJ1-5; CDR3: CASGLGSTGERNQPQHF; DNA: TGTGCTAGTGGTTTGGGAAGTACAGGTGAACGCAATCAGCCCCAGCATTTT
V: TRBV28; size: -; D: -; J: TRBJ1-1; CDR3: CASSPGQMNTEAFF; DNA: TGTGCCAGCAGCCCCGGACAGATGAACACTGAAGCTTTCTTT
V: TRBV11-3; size: -; D: -; J: TRBJ1-4; CDR3: CASSLRTTTNEKLFF; DNA: TGTGCCAGCAGCTTGAGGACAACAACTAATGAAAAACTGTTTTTT
V: TRBV5-6; size: -; D: -; J: TRBJ1-4; CDR3: CASGRIATNEKLFF; DNA: TGTGCCAGCGGCCGAATTGCAACTAATGAAAAACTGTTTTTT
V: TRBV19; size: -; D: TRBD2; J: TRBJ2-7; CDR3: CASSISGVHYEQYF; DNA: TGTGCCAGTAGTATTAGCGGGGTCCACTACGAGCAGTACTTC
V: TRBV7-8; size: -; D: -; J: TRBJ2-7; CDR3: CASSARTAYEQYF; DNA: TGTGCCAGCAGCGCTAGGACAGCCTACGAGCAGTACTTC
V: TRBV11-2; size: few; D: -; J: TRBJ1-4; CDR3: CASSPRPGPSEKLFF; DNA: TGTGCCAGCAGCCCAAGGCCAGGGCCTAGTGAAAAACTGTTTTTT
V: TRBV19; size: -; D: TRBD2; J: TRBJ2-3; CDR3: CASSIGSSGFTDTQYF; DNA: TGTGCCAGTAGTATAGGCTCTAGCGGTTTCACAGATACGCAGTATTTT
V: TRBV3-1/TRBV3-2; size: -; D: -; J: TRBJ2-1; CDR3: CASSQGASVNEQFF; DNA: TGTGCCAGCAGCCAAGGGGCATCGGTCAATGAGCAGTTCTTC
V: TRBV2; size: few; D: TRBD1; J: TRBJ1-4; CDR3: CATRDSFNEKLFF; DNA: TGTGCCACCAGGGACAGCTTTAATGAAAAACTGTTTTTT
V: TRBV19; size: -; D: TRBD2; J: TRBJ2-1; CDR3: CASSSDRLAGIYNEQFF; DNA: TGTGCCAGTAGTTCCGACCGACTAGCGGGAATCTACAATGAGCAGTTCTTC
V: TRBV9; size: -; D: -; J: TRBJ2-3; CDR3: CASSVATGSGRTTDTQYF; DNA: TGTGCCAGCAGCGTAGCCACAGGGAGTGGGAGAACCACAGATACGCAGTATTTT
V: TRBV5-6; size: -; D: TRBD1; J: TRBJ1-4; CDR3: CASSKTGVWEKLFF; DNA: TGTGCCAGCAGTAAGACAGGGGTTTGGGAAAAACTGTTTTTT